This passage covers 23 T cell receptor beta chains from one sample sequenced in a study of shared clonotypes between healthy human individuals (dated by TCRdb to the early 2020s). The receptor library was made with the immunoSEQ multiplex PCR assay. Sourced from immuneACCESS, this table was stored by TCRdb with only in-frame sequences that have V and J called. A share of the clones is absent; for the studies checked, an unresolved V gene accounts for under half, and the remainder has no known explanation. For this sample there are some 1,100,000 clones; approximately 80% appear just once. The ten most abundant clones make up roughly 0.56% of the sample. Material for sequencing was memory CD4+ T cells from PBMCs. The label giving this sample's cell subset or site can be read as: CD45RA-negative fraction. The receptor set was obtained from a man younger than 35 in good health. Some clones in this sample may be carry-over from other donors' samples.

The genes are TRBV5-1 and TRBJ2-2; a weak D match, TRBD2 (5 bases). CDR3 length: 16 amino acids. CDR1 and CDR2 from the germline V gene are SGHRS and YFSETQ. The ends were cut back, 0 bases at V and 1 base at J, with 10 bases in the middle. For the CDR3, the DNA is TGCGCCAGCAGCTTGGGAACTAGTCGGAACACCGGGGAGCTGTTTTTT. Translated: CASSLGTSRNTGELFF.

With regard to this clone: Other DNA variants within this sample encode the same CDR3. The chain carries TRBV7-2 and TRBJ2-3, with a weak D call TRBD1 (6 bases). Trimming removed 4 bases at V and 4 bases at J, with 12 bases between. The CDR3 covers 14 residues. From germline, CDR1 is SGHTA and CDR2 FQGNSA. The CDR3 loop reads CASSSRRTADTQYF. CDR3 coding DNA: TGTGCCAGCAGCTCCCGTAGGACAGCAGATACGCAGTATTTT. The full variable domain, with the rest looked up from reference TRBV7-2 and TRBJ2-3, is GAGVSQSPSNKVTEKGKDVELRCDPISGHTALYWYRQSLGQGLEFLIYFQGNSAPDKSGLPSDRFSAERTGGSVSTLTIQRTQQEDSAVYLCASSSRRTADTQYFGPGTRLTVL.

The chain recombines TRBV7-8 with TRBJ1-3; 7 nucleotides agree with TRBD1. The length of the CDR3 is 15 residues. Germline-derived CDR1 and CDR2 are SGHVS and FQNEAQ. V shed 5 bases, J shed 4 bases, and the junction held 8 bases outside the gene matches. CDR3 in amino acids: CASSPTGLGGNTIYF. CDR3 bases: TGTGCCAGCAGCCCGACAGGGTTAGGGGGAAACACCATATATTTT.

The V and J genes are TRBV25-1 and TRBJ2-6, with no clear D. The CDR3 contains 17 residues. The germline V gene encodes CDR1 MGHDK and CDR2 SYGVNS. V dropped 5 bases and J dropped 0 bases, with 14 bases sitting between them. CDR3 residues: CASSPLRSASGANVLTF. The CDR3 DNA is TGTGCCAGCAGTCCCCTCCGCTCGGCCTCTGGGGCCAACGTCCTGACTTTC.

This clone came up once. This rearrangement joins TRBV10-3 to TRBJ2-1; 14 bases are a match to TRBD2. The V gene end was trimmed by 9 bases and the J gene end by 1 base; junction bases not matched to a gene: 14. The germline CDR1 and CDR2 sequences are ENHRY and SYGVKD. The CDR3 has 19 residues. In DNA form, the CDR3 reads TGTGCCATTAACCCCTGGGGGACTAGCGGGAGTTCTTCCTACAATGAGCAGTTCTTC. It translates to CAINPWGTSGSSSYNEQFF.

This clone has a handful of counts. This rearrangement joins TRBV28 to TRBJ2-1, with TRBD2 matching over 13 bases. This CDR3 comprises 18 residues. Germline V lookup: CDR1 MDHEN, CDR2 SYDVKM. Germline trimming cut 4 bases from V and 5 bases from J; bases unmatched to any gene: 11. The CDR3 sequence: CASSSPGWTSGRDNEQFF. In DNA, the CDR3 is TGTGCCAGCAGTTCCCCTGGCTGGACTAGCGGGAGAGACAATGAGCAGTTCTTC.

The chain is built from TRBV9 and TRBJ2-2, with a tentative D call TRBD1 (6 bases). CDR3 size: 17 residues. Germline V gives CDR1 SGDLS, CDR2 YYNGEE. Trimming cost V 4 bases and J 1 base, with 17 bases left between them. Written as DNA, the CDR3 is TGTGCCAGCAGCCTGAGCAGGGGTAGCGAGAACACCGGGGAGCTGTTTTTT. Translating it yields CASSLSRGSENTGELFF.

This rearrangement joins TRBV28 to TRBJ2-7; 9 nucleotides align to TRBD1. Trimming took 7 bases from V and 3 from J; bases not matched to a gene: 13. The CDR3 spans 16 residues. Germline V lookup: CDR1 MDHEN, CDR2 SYDVKM. The CDR3 loop is CASIPRLGTGSYEQYF. Here the CDR3 DNA reads TGTGCCAGCATTCCCAGACTCGGGACAGGGAGCTACGAGCAGTACTTC.

This chain joins TRBV2 and TRBJ2-5, with D hard to call. The CDR3 is 15 amino acids. V was clipped by 0 bases and J by 5 bases, with 13 bases between them. CDR1 is SNHLY, CDR2 FYNNEI, per germline. The DNA for the CDR3 is TGTGCCAGCAGTGAAGCGCTTCAAGGGTGGGAGACCCAGTACTTC. Its translation is CASSEALQGWETQYF.

The rearrangement links TRBV20-1 to TRBJ1-1, with no clear D. The germline V and J ends were trimmed by 4 bases and 8 bases, with 8 bases remaining between them. The CDR3 sequence is 10 residues long. The germline V gene has CDR1 DFQATT and CDR2 SNEGSKA (reference sequence). The CDR3 region is CSAIDIEAFF. CDR3 DNA sequence: TGCAGTGCTATTGATATAGAAGCTTTCTTT.

The chain links TRBV7-3 to TRBJ2-7; maybe TRBD1 (6 bases). Germline V gene data show CDR1 as SGHTA and CDR2 as FQGTGA. The CDR3 has 16 amino acids. Trimming stripped 1 base from V and 1 base from J, with 14 bases between. The CDR3 bases are TGTGCCAGCAGCTTAATCCCTTCGGACAGATCCTACGAGCAGTACTTC. This encodes CASSLIPSDRSYEQYF.

The chain couples TRBV9 to TRBJ2-7, with D tentatively TRBD1 (7 bases). The CDR3 covers 16 residues. V was pared by 0 bases and J by 3 bases, with 16 bases between. CDR1 is SGDLS and CDR2 is YYNGEE in the germline V gene. CDR3 loop: CASSVGGQGGLYEQYF. The CDR3 bases are TGTGCCAGCAGCGTAGGTGGGCAGGGGGGACTCTACGAGCAGTACTTC.

On this clone itself: The same CDR3 arises from other DNA sequences in this sample as well. This sequence joins TRBV5-1 and TRBJ2-7; D is possibly TRBD1 (6 bases). The CDR3 contains 14 residues. V lost 1 base, J lost 2 bases, and 10 bases lay in between. CDR1 and CDR2 from the germline V gene are SGHRS and YFSETQ. This CDR3 reads CASSLRQGTYEQYF. The CDR3 DNA reads as TGCGCCAGCAGCTTGAGGCAGGGGACCTACGAGCAGTACTTC.

CDR3 region: CASSYSWDTEAFF. Written as DNA, the CDR3 is TGTGCCAGCAGTTACAGCTGGGACACTGAAGCTTTCTTT. This chain joins TRBV6-5 and TRBJ1-1; no clear D. Germline V CDR1 and CDR2: MNHEY, SVGAGI. The V and J ends lost 2 bases and 3 bases respectively, with 7 bases between them. There are 13 residues in the CDR3.

V and J are TRBV29-1 and TRBJ2-3; no firm D call. The ends were cut back, 2 bases at V and 3 bases at J, with 9 bases in the middle. Germline V CDR1 and CDR2: SQVTM, ANQGSEA. This CDR3 is 13 amino acids long. For the CDR3, the DNA is TGCAGCGTTGAACTGTCCGGTACAGATACGCAGTATTTT. It encodes CSVELSGTDTQYF.

This chain joins TRBV28 and TRBJ2-1; D gene ambiguous. This CDR3 is 17 amino acids long. V was clipped by 5 bases and J by 0 bases, with 17 bases between them. Germline CDR1 and CDR2: MDHEN and SYDVKM. For the CDR3, the DNA is TGTGCCAGCAGTACCCCTGTGGGCGCCAGCTCCTACAATGAGCAGTTCTTC. This codes for CASSTPVGASSYNEQFF.

The J gene is TRBJ1-1, the V gene TRBV5-1; D is perhaps TRBD1 (5 bases). Germline V gives CDR1 SGHRS, CDR2 YFSETQ. The V end was cut by 1 base, the J end by 1 base, with 14 bases between. This CDR3 is 16 amino acids long. The CDR3: CASSLTVPGTNTEAFF. The CDR3 nucleotides are TGCGCCAGCAGCTTGACAGTCCCGGGGACGAACACTGAAGCTTTCTTT. The full variable domain, its missing parts supplied by reference TRBV5-1 and TRBJ1-1, is KAGVTQTPRYLIKTRGQQVTLSCSPISGHRSVSWYQQTPGQGLQFLFEYFSETQRNKGNFPGRFSGRQFSNSRSEMNVSTLELGDSALYLCASSLTVPGTNTEAFFGQGTRLTVV.

The chain carries TRBV7-9 and TRBJ2-2; D is perhaps TRBD1 (7 bases). Germline V gene sequence: CDR1 SEHNR, CDR2 FQNEAQ (reference sequence). Trimming removed 5 bases at V and 0 bases at J, with 13 bases between. CDR3 length: 16 amino acids. DNA of the CDR3: TGTGCCAGCAGCGGCGGGGACAGCTCGAACACCGGGGAGCTGTTTTTT. Its protein is CASSGGDSSNTGELFF.

V usage is TRBV15 and J usage is TRBJ2-3, with 14 bases identical to TRBD2. The CDR3 length is 18 residues. Trimming took 4 bases from V and 4 from J; bases not matched to a gene: 10. The germline CDR1 and CDR2 sequences are LNHNV and YYDKDF (reference sequence). CDR3 protein: CATSTSPGLAGEADTQYF. The CDR3 coding sequence is TGTGCCACCAGCACGTCACCGGGACTAGCGGGAGAGGCAGATACGCAGTATTTT.

This clone was seen more than once but under ten times. The chain is built from TRBV10-2 and TRBJ1-4; 9 nucleotides line up with TRBD1. The CDR3 contains 14 residues. Per the germline V gene, CDR1 is WSHSY and CDR2 is SAAADI. J lost 7 bases, V lost 6 bases, and 6 bases had no gene match. CDR3 sequence reads: CASSWDRVSEKLFF. In DNA form, the CDR3 reads TGCGCCAGCAGCTGGGACAGGGTTTCTGAAAAACTGTTTTTT.

The V call is TRBV2, the J call TRBJ2-2, with 7 bases fitting TRBD1. From germline, CDR1 is SNHLY and CDR2 FYNNEI. Trimming at V came to 6 bases and at J to 6 bases, leaving 7 bases not matched to a gene. The CDR3 totals 14 residues. CDR3 in DNA: TGTGCCAGCAGGGACAGGCGTGCCGCCGGGGAGCTGTTTTTT. This gives the protein CASRDRRAAGELFF.

CDR3 residues: CASSPLAGAAYEQYF. The CDR3 nucleotides read TGTGCCAGCAGCCCGCTAGCGGGAGCAGCCTACGAGCAGTACTTC. The rearrangement uses TRBV7-9 and TRBJ2-7, with 10 positions matching TRBD2. Trimming at V came to 5 bases and at J to 2 bases, leaving 6 bases not matched to a gene. CDR1 is SEHNR and CDR2 is FQNEAQ in the germline V gene (reference sequence). The CDR3 loop spans 15 amino acids.

The table lists this clone with a count of one. The gene calls are TRBV29-1 and TRBJ1-1, with TRBD1 identical over 8 bases. Trimming removed 7 bases from V and 5 bases from J; junction bases left unmatched: 6. Germline CDR1 reads SQVTM; CDR2 reads ANQGSEA. The CDR3 consists of 12 residues. The CDR3 sequence: CSADWTGTEAFF. CDR3 DNA sequence: TGCAGCGCCGACTGGACAGGGACTGAAGCTTTCTTT.